This T cell receptor beta chain was recorded in a study of blood T cell repertoires in COVID-19. Overall study: COVID-19 samples, acute and convalescent, were from the United States, Italy and Spain. From T cells, B-cell-depleted T cells, or PBMCs came the material, which was cDNA or gDNA.

Per the study methods: Reference gene primer amplification gave nucleated cell count estimates. Produced via immunoSEQ multiplex PCR; TCRdb's table is partial and in-frame only. V, J and clone size were drawn from that table, and D and trimming were deduced from the DNA. The data contain 150,000 to 200,000 clones, roughly 84% of them singletons. The TCR sequence derives from a human donor in a cohort sampled during active COVID-19. Sequenced sample: peripheral blood.

This CDR3 is CASSLPSGLAGSSYEQYF. CDR3 nucleotide sequence: TGTGCCAGCAGTTTACCCTCCGGACTAGCGGGAAGCTCCTACGAGCAGTACTTC. The V and J genes are TRBV28 and TRBJ2-7, with 12 bases identical to TRBD2. The CDR3 spans 18 residues. The ends lost 2 bases at V and 0 bases at J; junction bases unmatched: 8. Germline CDR1 is MDHEN and CDR2 is SYDVKM.